This T cell receptor beta chain was captured in a study of blood T cells in healthy people across ages. Findings and limits, study-wide: When set beside aged donors, long-lived donors presented more naive CD4+ cells and higher diversity.

Looked up from germline, CDR1 is DFQATT and CDR2 is SNEGSKA (reference sequence). There are 15 residues in the CDR3. V lost 4 bases, J lost 1 base, and 16 bases lay in between. Roughly 9.8 milliliters of peripheral blood were drawn from each donor. At least 5 micrograms of total RNA were extracted per sample. In regard to this clonotype: Its antigen is currently unknown.

Then a second PCR, running roughly 7 to 11 cycles, was carried out with a sample-barcoded 5' primer and a J-beta primer mix. TCRdb re-called the 5' RACE reads with MiXCR, one entry per CDR3 protein. The table lists 850,000 to 950,000 distinct CDR3 sequences, about 30% of them singletons. J is TRBJ2-5 and V is TRBV20-1; D may be TRBD1 (6 bases). Sequencing was done on a sample of blood. This sequence originates from a woman older than 75 in good health. CDR3 region: CSAIRTVVFQETQYF. The CDR3 DNA follows: TGCAGTGCTATAAGGACAGTCGTGTTCCAAGAGACCCAGTACTTC.